The 5 T cell receptor beta chains listed next were all sequenced from one sample in a study of patients and donors after allogeneic stem cell transplantation. TCRdb re-called the RT-PCR reads with MiXCR, one entry per CDR3 protein. The table lists some 880,000 distinct CDR3 sequences, about 20% of them singletons, with 5% to 7.5% in the top ten. Sequenced sample: blood, either unsorted or a sorted T cell fraction (not recorded which). These receptors originate from a human donor who was either an allogeneic HSCT recipient or a stem cell or donor lymphocyte infusion donor (not recorded which). It is not recorded whose cells these are; they may come from a transplant donor.

This chain links TRBV5-4 with TRBJ1-3; D gene ambiguous. Germline assignment: CDR1 SGHNT and CDR2 YYREEE (reference sequence). This CDR3 spans 13 amino acids. V was trimmed by 2 bases and J by 7 bases, leaving 10 bases between them. The CDR3 spells CASSFEGLNTIYF. CDR3 nucleotides: TGTGCCAGCAGCTTCGAGGGTCTCAACACCATATATTTT.

The chain is built from TRBV11-3 and TRBJ2-7; TRBD1 aligns across 12 bases. CDR1 and CDR2 from the germline V gene are SGHNT and YENEEA. The ends lost 4 bases at V and 5 bases at J; junction bases unmatched: 6. The CDR3 runs 15 residues. CDR3 coding DNA: TGTGCCAGCAGCTCCCGGGACAGGGGGCAAAACGAGCAGTACTTC. Its translation: CASSSRDRGQNEQYF.

The chain couples TRBV15 to TRBJ1-5; 9 bases align to TRBD1. The CDR3 spans 16 residues. V was clipped by 2 bases and J by 3 bases; unmatched bases: 5. Germline V gene data show CDR1 as LNHNV and CDR2 as YYDKDF (reference sequence). The CDR3: CATSRNWTGVNQPQHF. The CDR3 nucleotides are TGTGCCACCAGCAGAAACTGGACAGGGGTCAATCAGCCCCAGCATTTT.

This clonotype was found once. The CDR3 DNA is TGTGCCAGCAGCCCAAGGACAAGAGATCAGCCCCAGCATTTT. The encoded protein is CASSPRTRDQPQHF. The chain links TRBV7-9 to TRBJ1-5; D perhaps matches TRBD1 (5 bases). V lost 5 bases to trimming and J lost 5 bases, with 13 bases between them. The CDR3 is 14 residues long. Germline CDR1 SEHNR, CDR2 FQNEAQ (reference sequence).

This sequence joins TRBV4-1 and TRBJ2-1, with TRBD1 as a possible D gene (5 bases). Germline V gives CDR1 MGHRA, CDR2 YSYEKL. The CDR3 loop spans 13 amino acids. V gave up 5 bases and J gave up 8 bases, with 13 bases separating them. This chain's CDR3 is CASSFRQNDEQFF. The CDR3 nucleotides read TGCGCCAGCAGCTTTCGACAGAACGATGAGCAGTTCTTC.